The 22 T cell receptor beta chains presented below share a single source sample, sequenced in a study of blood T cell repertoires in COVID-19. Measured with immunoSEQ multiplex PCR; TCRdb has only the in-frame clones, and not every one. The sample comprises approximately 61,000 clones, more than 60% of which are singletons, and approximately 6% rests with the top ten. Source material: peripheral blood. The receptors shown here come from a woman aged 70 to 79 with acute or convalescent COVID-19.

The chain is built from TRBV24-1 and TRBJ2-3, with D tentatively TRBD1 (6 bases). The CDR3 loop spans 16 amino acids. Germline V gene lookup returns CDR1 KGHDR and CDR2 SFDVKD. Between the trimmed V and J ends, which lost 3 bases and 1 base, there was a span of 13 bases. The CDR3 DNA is TGTGCCACCAGTGATGGTGACAGGCGGGGCACAGATACGCAGTATTTT. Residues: CATSDGDRRGTDTQYF.

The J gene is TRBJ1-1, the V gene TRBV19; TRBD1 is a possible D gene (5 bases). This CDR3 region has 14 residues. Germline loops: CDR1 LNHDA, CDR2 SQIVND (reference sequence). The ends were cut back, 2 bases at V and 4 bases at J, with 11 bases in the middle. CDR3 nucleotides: TGTGCCAGTAGTATAACCAGGGTGGCCACTGAAGCTTTCTTT. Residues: CASSITRVATEAFF.

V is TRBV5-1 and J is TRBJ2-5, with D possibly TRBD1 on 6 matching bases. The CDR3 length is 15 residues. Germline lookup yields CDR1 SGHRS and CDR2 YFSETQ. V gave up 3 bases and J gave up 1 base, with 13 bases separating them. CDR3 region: CASSYQQGSQETQYF. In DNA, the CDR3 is TGCGCCAGCAGCTACCAACAGGGTTCCCAAGAGACCCAGTACTTC.

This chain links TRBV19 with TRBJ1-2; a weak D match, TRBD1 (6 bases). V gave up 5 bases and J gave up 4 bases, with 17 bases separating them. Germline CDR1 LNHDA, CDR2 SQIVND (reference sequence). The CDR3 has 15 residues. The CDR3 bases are TGTGCCAGTAGTCCTGAGACAGGATTTAGCTATGGCTACACCTTC. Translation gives CASSPETGFSYGYTF. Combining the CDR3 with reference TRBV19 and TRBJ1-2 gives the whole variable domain DGGITQSPKYLFRKEGQNVTLSCEQNLNHDAMYWYRQDPGQGLRLIYYSQIVNDFQKGDIAEGYSVSREKKESFPLTVTSAQKNPTAFYLCASSPETGFSYGYTFGSGTRLTVV.

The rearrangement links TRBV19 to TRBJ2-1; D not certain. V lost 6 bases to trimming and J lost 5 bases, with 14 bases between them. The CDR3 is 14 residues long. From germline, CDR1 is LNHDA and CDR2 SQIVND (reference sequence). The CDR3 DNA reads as TGTGCCAGTAGCCTCTCTTTAAACAACAATGAGCAGTTCTTC. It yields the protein CASSLSLNNNEQFF.

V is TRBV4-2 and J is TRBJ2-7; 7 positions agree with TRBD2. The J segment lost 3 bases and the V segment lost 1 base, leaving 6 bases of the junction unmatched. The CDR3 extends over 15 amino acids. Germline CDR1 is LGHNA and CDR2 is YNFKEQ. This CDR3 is CASSQASGTYYEQYF. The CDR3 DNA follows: TGTGCCAGCAGCCAAGCTAGCGGTACGTACTACGAGCAGTACTTC.

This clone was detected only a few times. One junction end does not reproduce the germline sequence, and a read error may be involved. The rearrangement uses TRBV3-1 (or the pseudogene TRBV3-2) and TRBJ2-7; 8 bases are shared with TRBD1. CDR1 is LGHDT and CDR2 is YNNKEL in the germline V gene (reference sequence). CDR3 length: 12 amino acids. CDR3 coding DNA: TGTGCCAGCAGCGAACATTCGGGACAGGCGCACTTC. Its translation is CASSEHSGQAHF.

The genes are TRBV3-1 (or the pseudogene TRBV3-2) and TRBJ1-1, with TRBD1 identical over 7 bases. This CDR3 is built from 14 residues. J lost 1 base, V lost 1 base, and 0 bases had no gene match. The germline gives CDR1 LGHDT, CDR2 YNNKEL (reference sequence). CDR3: CASSQGTGNTEAFF. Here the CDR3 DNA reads TGTGCCAGCAGCCAAGGGACAGGGAACACTGAAGCTTTCTTT.

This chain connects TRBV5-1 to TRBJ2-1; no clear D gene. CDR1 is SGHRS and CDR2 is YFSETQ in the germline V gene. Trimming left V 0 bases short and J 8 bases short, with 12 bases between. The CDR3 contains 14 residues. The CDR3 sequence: CASSLGLSTHEQFF. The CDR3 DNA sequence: TGCGCCAGCAGCTTGGGACTGAGCACCCATGAGCAGTTCTTC.

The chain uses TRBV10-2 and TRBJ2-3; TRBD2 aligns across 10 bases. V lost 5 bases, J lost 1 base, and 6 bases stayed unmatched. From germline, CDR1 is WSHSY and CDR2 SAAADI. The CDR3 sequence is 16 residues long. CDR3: CASSIVLAGRTDTQYF. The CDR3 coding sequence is TGCGCCAGCAGTATTGTACTAGCGGGGCGCACAGATACGCAGTATTTT.

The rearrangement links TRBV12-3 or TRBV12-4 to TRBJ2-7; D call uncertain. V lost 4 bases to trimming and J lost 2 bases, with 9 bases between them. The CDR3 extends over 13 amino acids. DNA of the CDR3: TGTGCCAGCAGTTGGGCCGACGCCTACGAGCAGTACTTC. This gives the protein CASSWADAYEQYF.

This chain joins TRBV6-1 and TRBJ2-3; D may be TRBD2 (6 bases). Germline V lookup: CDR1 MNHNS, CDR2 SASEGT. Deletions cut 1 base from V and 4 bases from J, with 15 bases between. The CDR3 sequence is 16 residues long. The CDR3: CASSEEEGWSADTQYF. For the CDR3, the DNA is TGTGCCAGCAGTGAAGAGGAGGGTTGGTCAGCAGATACGCAGTATTTT.

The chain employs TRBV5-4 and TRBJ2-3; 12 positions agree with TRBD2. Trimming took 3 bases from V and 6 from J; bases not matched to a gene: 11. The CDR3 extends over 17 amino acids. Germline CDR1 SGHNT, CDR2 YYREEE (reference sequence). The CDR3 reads CASSSKARLAGEDTQYF. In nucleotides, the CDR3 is TGTGCCAGCAGCTCCAAGGCACGACTAGCGGGGGAGGATACGCAGTATTTT. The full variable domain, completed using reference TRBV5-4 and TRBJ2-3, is ETGVTQSPTHLIKTRGQQVTLRCSSQSGHNTVSWYQQALGQGPQFIFQYYREEENGRGNFPPRFSGLQFPNYSSELNVNALELDDSALYLCASSSKARLAGEDTQYFGPGTRLTVL.

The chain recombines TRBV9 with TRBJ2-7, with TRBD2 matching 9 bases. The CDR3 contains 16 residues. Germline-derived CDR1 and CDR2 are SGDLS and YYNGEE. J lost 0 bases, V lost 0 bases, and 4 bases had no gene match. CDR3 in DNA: TGTGCCAGCAGCGTAGATGGTAGCGGGGGCTCCTACGAGCAGTACTTC. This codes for CASSVDGSGGSYEQYF.

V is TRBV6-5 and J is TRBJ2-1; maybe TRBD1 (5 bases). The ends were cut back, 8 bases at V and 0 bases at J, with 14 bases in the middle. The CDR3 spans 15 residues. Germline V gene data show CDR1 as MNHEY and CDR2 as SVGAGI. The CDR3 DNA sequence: TGTGCCAGCCGTTCGACAGTGACCTCCTACAATGAGCAGTTCTTC. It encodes CASRSTVTSYNEQFF.

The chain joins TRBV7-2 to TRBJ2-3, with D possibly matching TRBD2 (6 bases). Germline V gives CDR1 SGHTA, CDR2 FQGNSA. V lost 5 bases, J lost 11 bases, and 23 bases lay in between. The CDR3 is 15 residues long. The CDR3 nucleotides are TGTGCCAGCAGCCTCCCTAGGGACTCACTCGGAGGGCAGTATTTT. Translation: CASSLPRDSLGGQYF.

CDR3 in amino acids: CASSDSVGRQTQYF. The DNA for the CDR3 is TGCGCCAGCAGCGACAGCGTAGGACGACAGACCCAGTACTTC. The chain is built from TRBV4-3 and TRBJ2-5, with D possibly TRBD1 on 5 matching bases. Germline CDR1 LGHNA, CDR2 YSLEER. Trimming removed 5 bases from V and 6 bases from J, with 16 bases in between. The CDR3 runs 14 residues.

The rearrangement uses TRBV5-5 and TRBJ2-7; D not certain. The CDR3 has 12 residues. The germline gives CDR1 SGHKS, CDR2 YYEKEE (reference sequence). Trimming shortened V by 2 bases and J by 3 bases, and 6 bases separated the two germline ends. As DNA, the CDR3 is TGTGCCAGCAGCTTTCCGGGCTACGAGCAGTACTTC. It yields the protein CASSFPGYEQYF.

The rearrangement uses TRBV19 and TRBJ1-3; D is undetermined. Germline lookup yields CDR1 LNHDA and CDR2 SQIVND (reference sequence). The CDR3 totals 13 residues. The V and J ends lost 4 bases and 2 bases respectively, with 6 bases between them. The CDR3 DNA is TGTGCCAGTAGTAGCGGTGCTGGAAACACCATATATTTT. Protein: CASSSGAGNTIYF.

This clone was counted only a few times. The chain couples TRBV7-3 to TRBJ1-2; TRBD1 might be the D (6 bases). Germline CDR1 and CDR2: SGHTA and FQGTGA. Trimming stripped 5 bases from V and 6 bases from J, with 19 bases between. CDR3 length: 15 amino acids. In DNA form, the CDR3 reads TGTGCCAGCAGCCCCTACGTGACAGGCCTTGATGGCTACACCTTC. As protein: CASSPYVTGLDGYTF. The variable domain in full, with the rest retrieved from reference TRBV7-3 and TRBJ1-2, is GAGVSQTPSNKVTEKGKYVELRCDPISGHTALYWYRQSLGQGPEFLIYFQGTGAADDSGLPNDRFFAVRPEGSVSTLKIQRTERGDSAVYLCASSPYVTGLDGYTFGSGTRLTVV.

The CDR3 reads CASDRTAYGYTF. In nucleotides, the CDR3 is TGTGCCAGCGATCGGACAGCCTATGGCTACACCTTC. J is TRBJ1-2 and V is TRBV2, with a possible D match to TRBD1 (6 bases). In germline, CDR1 is SNHLY, CDR2 FYNNEI. V shed 8 bases and J shed 4 bases, with 11 bases lying between them. The CDR3 has 12 residues.

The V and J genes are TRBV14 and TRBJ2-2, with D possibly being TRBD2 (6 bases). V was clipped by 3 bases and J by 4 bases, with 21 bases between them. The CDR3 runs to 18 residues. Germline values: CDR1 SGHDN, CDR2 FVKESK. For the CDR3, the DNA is TGTGCCAGCAGCCACGGGCCAGGGAGGCTTCAGGCCACCGGGGAGCTGTTTTTT. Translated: CASSHGPGRLQATGELFF.